A selection of T cell receptor beta chains follows, all from one sample in a study of blood T cell repertoires in COVID-19. Sequencing was performed with immunoSEQ multiplex PCR; in TCRdb, only in-frame clones are kept and a portion is missing. Of a few hundred thousand clones in the sample, about nine tenths were seen once. Sequencing was done on a sample of peripheral blood. Source of these receptors: a man in his forties who had recovered from COVID-19. CDR3s include the opening cysteine and the closing phenylalanine or tryptophan. A D gene is named only where the DNA matches it firmly. Not every row has a clone size; where given, it reads once, few, many or a size class.

>TRBV7-2|TRBD2|TRBJ2-7|NA
CASSWRTSGRGEQYF
TGTGCCAGCAGCTGGAGGACTAGCGGGAGGGGGGAGCAGTACTTC
>TRBV9|TRBD1|TRBJ2-7|few
CASSPGTGGGDHYEQYF
TGTGCCAGCAGCCCCGGGACAGGGGGAGGGGACCACTACGAGCAGTACTTC
>TRBV7-2|NA|TRBJ2-5|NA
CASRKDYQETQYF
TGTGCCAGCAGGAAGGACTACCAAGAGACCCAGTACTTC
>TRBV11-2|NA|TRBJ2-7|NA
CASSLGQGGDEQYF
TGTGCCAGCAGCTTAGGACAGGGAGGAGACGAGCAGTACTTC
>TRBV5-1|TRBD1|TRBJ2-2|NA
CASSKTGALNTGELFF
TGCGCCAGCAGTAAGACAGGGGCCTTGAACACCGGGGAGCTGTTTTTT
>TRBV3-1/TRBV3-2|TRBD2|TRBJ2-1|NA
CASSPRTSGRRNEQFF
TGTGCCAGCAGTCCCCGGACTAGCGGGAGGAGGAATGAGCAGTTCTTC
>TRBV5-1|NA|TRBJ2-7|NA
CASSPGGKNDLEQYF
TGCGCCAGCAGCCCCGGGGGAAAAAACGATCTCGAGCAGTACTTC
>TRBV3-1/TRBV3-2|TRBD2|TRBJ2-7|NA
CASSQEGLADLEQYF
TGTGCCAGCAGCCAAGAGGGGCTAGCGGACTTGGAGCAGTACTTC
>TRBV6-5|NA|TRBJ1-2|NA
CASSRGAANYGYTF
TGTGCCAGCTCCCGTGGGGCCGCTAACTATGGCTACACCTTC
>TRBV28|NA|TRBJ1-2|NA
CASSSTTGDNYGYTF
TGTGCCAGCAGTTCAACGACAGGAGATAACTATGGCTACACCTTC
>TRBV9|TRBD1|TRBJ1-2|NA
CASSPDRVRGYTF
TGTGCCAGCAGCCCCGACAGGGTCCGGGGCTACACCTTC
>TRBV15|TRBD2|TRBJ2-4|NA
CATSSTSDKNIQYF
TGTGCCACCAGCAGCACTAGCGACAAAAACATTCAGTACTTC
>TRBV7-9|NA|TRBJ1-2|NA
CASSPRGGPENTYGYTF
TGTGCCAGCAGTCCTCGGGGGGGTCCAGAGAACACCTATGGCTACACCTTC
>TRBV2|TRBD2|TRBJ2-7|few
CASTRGGTYEQYF
TGTGCCAGTACTCGGGGGGGAACGTACGAGCAGTACTTC
>TRBV6-5|NA|TRBJ1-1|few
CASSYGRGLEAFF
TGTGCCAGCAGTTACGGGAGGGGGTTGGAAGCTTTCTTT
>TRBV9|TRBD1|TRBJ2-7|NA
CASSKGQAAYEQYF
TGTGCCAGCAGCAAAGGACAGGCAGCCTACGAGCAGTACTTC
>TRBV29-1|TRBD1|TRBJ1-2|NA
CSVQADRGGYTF
TGCAGCGTTCAGGCCGACAGGGGTGGCTACACCTTC
>TRBV14|TRBD1|TRBJ1-1|once
CASSRRTGANTEAFF
TGTGCCAGCAGCAGACGGACAGGCGCGAACACTGAAGCTTTCTTT